These T cell receptor beta chains were read from a single sample in a study of cytomegalovirus exposure and HLA in healthy donors. Some clones are missing from TCRdb's copy, which holds only in-frame ones; the method was immunoSEQ multiplex PCR. This table holds under 200,000 clones, approximately 79% found once. Sequencing input: PBMCs. Every receptor here comes from a middle-aged woman in good health and CMV-seronegative. Each CDR3 is given with its conserved first and last residue. Fields, in order: V gene, CDR3 protein.

v_call: TRBV29-1; cdr3_aa: CSAGEQGGYYEQYF
v_call: TRBV6-1; cdr3_aa: CASRQAPNQPQHF
v_call: TRBV7-8; cdr3_aa: CASSRRQGANEKLFF
v_call: TRBV19; cdr3_aa: CASSMGTGPLRAGANVLTF
v_call: TRBV5-1; cdr3_aa: CASSLQGIVTEAFF
v_call: TRBV29-1; cdr3_aa: CSALRGGWQETQYF
v_call: TRBV4-2; cdr3_aa: CAVLIPGQSKAFF
v_call: TRBV5-6; cdr3_aa: CASSLEQTYEQYF
v_call: TRBV11-3; cdr3_aa: CASGSRGGVRDTEAFF
v_call: TRBV14; cdr3_aa: CASSSKQTPGGWTAAYGYTF
v_call: TRBV28; cdr3_aa: CASSLRTSGGYTQYF
v_call: TRBV5-1; cdr3_aa: CASSPGQGPSETQYF
v_call: TRBV28; cdr3_aa: CASTPLRSTDTQYF
v_call: TRBV5-6; cdr3_aa: CASSLVEGNTGELFF
v_call: TRBV7-8; cdr3_aa: CASSQRGGETQYF
v_call: TRBV18; cdr3_aa: CASSPSQGTLLLPGYTF
v_call: TRBV10-3; cdr3_aa: CAISRQGGNYGYTF
v_call: TRBV2; cdr3_aa: CASSEVVDSPLHF
v_call: TRBV29-1; cdr3_aa: CSVDPGVGYGYTF
v_call: TRBV19; cdr3_aa: CASNTGGLGYTF
v_call: TRBV5-4; cdr3_aa: CASSQDRVDEQFF
v_call: TRBV6-6; cdr3_aa: CASSSVTSGGHEQFF
v_call: TRBV9; cdr3_aa: CASTKGQLNEKLFF
v_call: TRBV19; cdr3_aa: CASSMGLARSYEQYF
v_call: TRBV28; cdr3_aa: CASSLFGLSSYNEQFF
v_call: TRBV19; cdr3_aa: CASSIRSSGSRNEQFF
v_call: TRBV30; cdr3_aa: CAWSAPGQGRKLFF
v_call: TRBV5-6; cdr3_aa: CASSPASGYNEQFF
v_call: TRBV11-1; cdr3_aa: CASSPQGTSGDGRQFF
v_call: TRBV27; cdr3_aa: CASSWGGAGGDTQYF
v_call: TRBV4-1; cdr3_aa: CASSYVDRIPEQYF
v_call: TRBV6-1; cdr3_aa: CASTLRQHKAFF
v_call: TRBV30; cdr3_aa: CAWRPEVGNQPQHF
v_call: TRBV30; cdr3_aa: CAWRGRQGRYTGELFF
v_call: TRBV6-6; cdr3_aa: CASSYLEGPYEQYF
v_call: TRBV5-5; cdr3_aa: CASSLESDRDTGELFF
v_call: TRBV5-1; cdr3_aa: CASSPGTDNEQFF
v_call: TRBV18; cdr3_aa: CASSPGLDLVEQYF
v_call: TRBV5-1; cdr3_aa: CASSLRTSGAQETQYF
v_call: TRBV19; cdr3_aa: CASSDPGRGEKLFF
v_call: TRBV18; cdr3_aa: CASSMKQGNSPLHF
v_call: TRBV6-1; cdr3_aa: CASSEDGGTQPQHF
v_call: TRBV28; cdr3_aa: CAITSGGASTGELFF
v_call: TRBV5-1; cdr3_aa: CASSWTQAAGDTQYF
v_call: TRBV5-5; cdr3_aa: CASSLDYSPTYNEQFF
v_call: TRBV5-5; cdr3_aa: CASTPAGLAGDEQYF
v_call: TRBV5-1; cdr3_aa: CASSFGIMNTEAFF
v_call: TRBV9; cdr3_aa: CASSVNAGEQYF
v_call: TRBV7-9; cdr3_aa: CASSSTSDGNSGNTIYF
v_call: TRBV30; cdr3_aa: CALGVGTGIGTQYF
v_call: TRBV4-1; cdr3_aa: CASSQVYGNTEAFF
v_call: TRBV29-1; cdr3_aa: CSVDGGTDTQYF
v_call: TRBV28; cdr3_aa: CASSPPGGNTEAFF
v_call: TRBV27; cdr3_aa: CASSLIGTGAYDQPQHF
v_call: TRBV27; cdr3_aa: CASSLGGGRGQPQHF
v_call: TRBV5-1; cdr3_aa: CASSLGVRGGGREQYF
v_call: TRBV5-6; cdr3_aa: CASSLVRSSGNTIYF
v_call: TRBV19; cdr3_aa: CASRGGQDSYEQYF